These T cell receptor beta chains were read from a single sample in a study of blood T cells in healthy people across ages. A single record per CDR3 protein comes from TCRdb applying MiXCR to the 5' RACE reads. This table has about 1.8 million distinct CDR3 sequences, 40% to 55% appearing once. Specimen: blood. These receptors came from a woman between 35 and 50 years old in good health. The CDR3 runs from the conserved cysteine through the conserved F or W. D genes are given only for firm matches. Only part of the rows carry a size: once, few, many, or a class if the clone is expanded.

CDR3,DNA,size,V,J,D
CASSLNRELGGYTF,TGCGCCAGCAGCTTGAACAGGGAGCTGGGTGGCTACACCTTC,few,TRBV5-1,TRBJ1-2,.
CASSLTPGLAGLAKNIQYF,TGTGCCAGCAGCTTAACGCCGGGACTAGCGGGTCTAGCCAAAAACATTCAGTACTTC,once,TRBV7-3,TRBJ2-4,TRBD2
CASPTSDWSGTDAQYF,TGCGCCAGCCCGACTAGTGATTGGTCGGGCACAGATGCGCAGTATTTT,.,TRBV10-2,TRBJ2-3,.
CASSLSTAKNIQYF,TGTGCCAGCAGTTTATCGACAGCCAAAAACATTCAGTACTTC,few,TRBV12-3/TRBV12-4,TRBJ2-4,.
CASSMFGTGDPYEQYF,TGTGCCAGCAGTATGTTTGGGACAGGGGACCCCTACGAGCAGTACTTC,few,TRBV6-1,TRBJ2-7,TRBD1
CASSESLQETQYF,TGCGCCAGCAGTGAAAGTCTCCAAGAGACCCAGTACTTC,.,TRBV10-1,TRBJ2-5,.
CASRWGQGGTQYF,TGTGCCAGCCGATGGGGACAGGGGGGTACCCAGTACTTC,.,TRBV6-5,TRBJ2-5,TRBD1
CAGSPEGRTNTDTQYF,TGCGCCGGCAGCCCGGAGGGCAGGACAAACACAGATACGCAGTATTTT,.,TRBV5-1,TRBJ2-3,.
CASGSLGPYEQYF,TGTGCCAGCGGGTCCCTAGGGCCATACGAGCAGTACTTC,few,TRBV27,TRBJ2-7,.
CASSPSQGSTYEQYF,TGTGCCAGCAGTCCCTCACAGGGGTCCACCTACGAGCAGTACTTC,.,TRBV6-5,TRBJ2-7,TRBD1
CASSLGVRAEWQETQYF,TGTGCCAGCAGCTTAGGTGTCAGGGCTGAGTGGCAAGAGACCCAGTACTTC,few,TRBV7-2,TRBJ2-5,.
CASSGSFARPAQETQYF,TGCGCCAGCAGTGGGTCTTTTGCCCGCCCGGCTCAAGAGACCCAGTACTTC,.,TRBV10-2,TRBJ2-5,.
CASSAQVSQYF,TGTGCCAGCAGTGCACAGGTTTCCCAGTACTTC,few,TRBV12-3/TRBV12-4,TRBJ2-5,.
CASGVTGSYEQYF,TGTGCCAGCGGTGTCACAGGCTCCTACGAGCAGTACTTC,.,TRBV6-5,TRBJ2-7,.
CATSDRDTNWGTSGANVLTF,TGTGCCACCAGTGATCGGGACACCAATTGGGGAACCTCTGGGGCCAACGTCCTGACTTTC,few,TRBV24-1,TRBJ2-6,.
CASRDPKYEQYF,TGTGCCAGCAGAGACCCCAAGTACGAGCAGTACTTC,.,TRBV6-2/TRBV6-3,TRBJ2-7,.
CASSSANADTQYF,TGTGCCAGCAGTTCTGCCAATGCTGATACGCAGTATTTT,.,TRBV28,TRBJ2-3,.
CASSLRPPEKTQYF,TGTGCCAGCAGCTTACGGCCTCCCGAGAAGACCCAGTACTTC,few,TRBV7-8,TRBJ2-5,.
CASSHRGLEKLFF,TGTGCCAGCAGCCACAGAGGCCTGGAAAAACTGTTTTTT,.,TRBV3-1,TRBJ1-4,.
CASSLGGQLMNTEAFF,TGTGCCAGCAGCTTAGGAGGACAGCTTATGAACACTGAAGCTTTCTTT,.,TRBV7-9,TRBJ1-1,.
CASSVAAGLGETQYF,TGTGCCAGCAGCGTAGCAGCAGGTTTGGGTGAGACCCAGTACTTC,few,TRBV9,TRBJ2-5,.
CASSPVGGAHVNTQYF,TGTGCCAGCAGCCCGGTCGGGGGGGCACACGTTAATACGCAGTATTTT,.,TRBV6-2/TRBV6-3,TRBJ2-3,TRBD2
CASSEIAPETQYF,TGTGCCAGCAGTGAGATTGCCCCGGAGACCCAGTACTTC,.,TRBV6-1,TRBJ2-5,.
CSAGLGGGNEQYF,TGCAGCGCCGGACTAGGGGGAGGAAATGAGCAGTACTTC,.,TRBV29-1,TRBJ2-5,.
CSVLEWPGATSGANVLTF,TGCAGCGTTCTTGAATGGCCAGGGGCTACCTCTGGGGCCAACGTCCTGACTTTC,many,TRBV29-1,TRBJ2-6,.
CASSDSQWMVSPLHF,TGTGCCAGCAGTGATTCGCAGTGGATGGTCTCACCCCTCCACTTT,.,TRBV25-1,TRBJ1-6,.
CASLVSLAGVNEQFF,TGTGCCAGTCTGGTATCACTAGCGGGGGTCAATGAGCAGTTCTTC,.,TRBV28,TRBJ2-1,TRBD2
CASSYSQDGDRYEQYF,TGTGCCAGCAGTTACTCGCAGGATGGCGACAGGTACGAGCAGTACTTC,.,TRBV6-2/TRBV6-3,TRBJ2-7,.
CASTRQADYEQYF,TGTGCCAGCACCAGGCAAGCCGACTACGAGCAGTACTTC,.,TRBV28,TRBJ2-7,.
CSAIVGTDTQYF,TGCAGTGCTATCGTGGGCACAGATACGCAGTATTTT,few,TRBV20-1,TRBJ2-3,.
CSVEGQRGGTDTQYF,TGCAGCGTTGAAGGCCAGCGGGGGGGCACAGATACGCAGTATTTT,.,TRBV29-1,TRBJ2-3,TRBD2
CSALSILAGDYNEQFF,TGCAGTGCGCTTAGTATACTAGCGGGGGACTACAATGAGCAGTTCTTC,.,TRBV20-1,TRBJ2-1,TRBD2
CASSVEPRLLRDNEKLFF,TGTGCCAGCAGCGTAGAGCCCAGACTCCTTAGGGATAATGAAAAACTGTTTTTT,.,TRBV9,TRBJ1-4,.
CSVGGWETQYF,TGCAGCGTTGGGGGATGGGAGACCCAGTACTTC,few,TRBV29-1,TRBJ2-5,.
CASSTPIQETQYF,TGTGCCAGTAGTACTCCAATACAAGAGACCCAGTACTTC,few,TRBV19,TRBJ2-5,.
CSAPGRQQETQYF,TGCAGTGCCCCGGGACGTCAACAAGAGACCCAGTACTTC,few,TRBV20-1,TRBJ2-5,.
CASSKQTSSYEQYF,TGTGCCAGCAGTAAACAGACGTCCTCCTACGAGCAGTACTTC,once,TRBV11-2,TRBJ2-7,.
CASSLFQGAQGANVLTF,TGTGCCAGCAGCTTATTTCAGGGGGCGCAGGGGGCCAACGTCCTGACTTTC,.,TRBV7-3,TRBJ2-6,TRBD1
CASSMGNQPQHF,TGTGCCAGTAGTATGGGGAATCAGCCCCAGCATTTT,few,TRBV19,TRBJ1-5,.
CASSFQTAYEQYF,TGTGCCAGCAGCTTCCAGACAGCCTACGAGCAGTACTTC,few,TRBV5-5,TRBJ2-7,.
CASSLGTEGTTSNYGYTF,TGCGCCAGCAGCTTGGGAACGGAAGGGACAACCTCTAACTATGGCTACACCTTC,few,TRBV5-1,TRBJ1-2,.
CASSTRQGLYETQYF,TGTGCCAGCAGCACCCGACAGGGGTTATATGAGACCCAGTACTTC,.,TRBV7-6,TRBJ2-5,TRBD1
CASSTPQGAGYGYTF,TGTGCCAGCAGCACACCTCAGGGGGCGGGCTATGGCTACACCTTC,.,TRBV13,TRBJ1-2,TRBD1
CASSSGQTTGELFF,TGTGCCAGCAGCTCCGGACAGACCACCGGGGAGCTGTTTTTT,.,TRBV7-2,TRBJ2-2,.
CASSQEGGLNSPLHF,TGCGCCAGCAGCCAAGAAGGGGGGCTTAATTCACCCCTCCACTTT,.,TRBV4-1,TRBJ1-6,.
CASSSPGANHYEQYF,TGTGCCAGCAGTTCCCCAGGGGCGAACCACTACGAGCAGTACTTC,.,TRBV28,TRBJ2-7,.
CASSTAASGRRYNEQFF,TGCGCCAGCAGCACAGCGGCGTCCGGGCGTAGATACAATGAGCAGTTCTTC,.,TRBV5-1,TRBJ2-1,.
CASSLPSIRETQYF,TGTGCCAGCAGTCTTCCTAGTATAAGGGAGACCCAGTACTTC,.,TRBV2,TRBJ2-5,.
CASSPLRAAYNEQFF,TGTGCCAGCAGCCCACTGCGGGCAGCCTACAATGAGCAGTTCTTC,few,TRBV14,TRBJ2-1,.
CASSIAGRPKITDTQYF,TGTGCCAGCAGTATAGCGGGGAGACCGAAAATCACAGATACGCAGTATTTT,.,TRBV27,TRBJ2-3,TRBD2
CASRKSTGMNSGKLFF,TGTGCCAGCAGAAAGTCGACAGGGATGAATTCTGGAAAACTGTTTTTT,.,TRBV12-3/TRBV12-4,TRBJ1-4,TRBD1
CASSFPVRYYEQYF,TGTGCCAGCAGCTTCCCCGTCCGATATTACGAGCAGTACTTC,few,TRBV7-2,TRBJ2-7,.
CASSLGMAREQFF,TGCGCCAGCAGCTTGGGTATGGCTCGGGAGCAGTTCTTC,.,TRBV5-1,TRBJ2-1,.
CASSSRANQPQHF,TGTGCTAGCAGCTCGAGGGCCAATCAGCCCCAGCATTTT,.,TRBV27,TRBJ1-5,.
CASSQAFQGGDTQYF,TGTGCCAGCAGCCAAGCGTTCCAGGGTGGAGATACGCAGTATTTT,.,TRBV14,TRBJ2-3,.